This record looks at one T cell receptor (beta chain) sequence and its context. Original processing methods: Counts of nucleated cells, estimated from reference gene primer amplification, were obtained. Here immunoSEQ multiplex PCR was the method, and the copy in TCRdb shows in-frame clones only, minus some. D and trimming were read from the DNA, whereas the V and J calls and clone size are those reported in that table. The sample carries tens of thousands of clones, around 83% recorded once. This sample was included in a study of blood T cell repertoires in COVID-19. In the study overall: The United States, Italy and Spain supplied acute and convalescent COVID-19 samples. Sources were T cells, B-cell-depleted T cells, or PBMCs; the material itself was cDNA or gDNA.

The CDR3 is 15 amino acids. The ends were cut back, 4 bases at V and 2 bases at J, with 14 bases in the middle. Per the germline V gene, CDR1 is MNHNY and CDR2 is SVGAGI (reference sequence). The V and J genes are TRBV6-6 and TRBJ1-2, with D possibly matching TRBD1 (5 bases). The TCR originated in a woman in her sixties with acute or convalescent COVID-19. The sequenced sample was peripheral blood. The CDR3 bases are TGTGCCAGCAGTTTTCCCCAGGGAAAAAACTATGGCTACACCTTC. Translation gives CASSFPQGKNYGYTF.